This section outlines one TCR beta chain sequence together with its context. Antigen specificity is unknown. The sample comes from a study of CXCR3-negative and CXCR3-positive naive CD8 T cells. Naive CD8+ T cells displayed a CD45RO-CCR7+CD27+CD95- phenotype. Study-level points and caveats: Between one naive subset and the other, surface CD5 was comparable, and TCR strength was inferred from TRB CDR3 properties. CXCR3-positive naive cells had more hydrophobic TRB CDR3s than CXCR3-negative naive cells.

The CDR3 is 15 residues long. Per the germline V gene, CDR1 is MDHEN and CDR2 is SYDVKM. cDNA libraries for TRB were generated by 5' RACE incorporating UMI labels. TCRdb re-called the 5' RACE reads and shows each CDR3 protein once, DNA omitted. This sample's table reports 75,000 or so distinct CDR3 sequences. The receptor was derived from a human donor in good health. Some clones in this sample may be carry-over from other donors' samples. The chain combines TRBV28 with TRBJ2-1; TCRdb outputs TRBD2, but without DNA this stays unchecked. The sequencing sample was made of naive CXCR3- CD8+ T cells from blood. Subset meaning: CD45RO-CCR7+CD27+CD95- naive CD8+ T cells lacking CXCR3 (TNR3-). This CDR3 is CASTLEVAGYNEQFF.